Below, one T cell receptor beta chain is given with its context. The sample holds a few counts of this clonotype. Its target antigen remains unknown. Within one base of it there is no much larger clone, and no base qualities were kept. The CDR3 goes from the cysteine to the phenylalanine over 13 residues. Only the CDR3 DNA is retained, 39 bases long and in frame from the first base. V drops 3 bases and J drops 5 bases, leaving 8 bases in between. Taken from the germline V gene (reference sequence), the CDR1 and CDR2 loops are SEHNR and FQNEAQ. The method behind the library was 5' RACE. Sequencing used an Illumina HiSeq 2500. The second PCR ran for about 6 to 11 cycles and used a J-beta primer mix along with a sample-barcoded 5' primer. A unique molecular identifier was introduced onto each TCR beta cDNA molecule by a template-switch 5' adaptor carrying 12 random nucleotides. At least 2.5 million CDR3-containing paired-end reads were obtained from each sample. All of the RNA was converted into first-strand cDNA using the Mint cDNA synthesis kit, with a TRBC-specific oligonucleotide serving as the primer. All cDNA was treated with uracil-DNA glycosylase and then went through a first 18-cycle PCR with the universal primers M1SS and BC2_uni_R. Per the authors' processing: Normalization of each sample was performed by random selection of 1 million high-quality reads, each carrying a distinct molecular identifier. Instead of being binned into consensus sequences, reads that shared molecular identifiers were thrown out. CDR3 identification, clonotype clustering and error correction used MiTCR with a Q25 quality threshold and the strictest error-elimination algorithm. A nonparametric unseen species model using Euler transformation provided a lower-bound estimate of total TCR beta diversity. TCRdb trimmed the raw reads at Q25, called clones with MiXCR and kept productive beta chains. A single entry per CDR3 protein holds the most common genes and DNA from its merged rows. TCRdb, not the authors, supplied the V and J calls. Within this sample are around 520,000 distinct CDR3 sequences, with about 26% of them counted one time only. The top ten hold under 4.5% of the sample.

The donors were 40 or so Caucasian individuals from Russia, aged roughly 6 to 100 years, who were systemically healthy. About 10 milliliters of peripheral blood were collected from each donor into EDTA-treated Vacutainer tubes. Ficoll-Paque density-gradient centrifugation was used to isolate PBMCs, with at least 7 million obtained per sample. Total RNA was extracted from PBMCs with Trizol reagent, with at least 5.5 micrograms obtained per sample. The percentages of naive CD45RAhigh/CD27high T cells were determined by flow cytometry on a PBMC aliquot from every donor. The data are from a study of blood T cells in healthy people across ages (dated by TCRdb to 2014 to 2015). Regarding the complete study: In model experiments, roughly one uniquely barcoded TCR beta cDNA molecule per two T cells was captured by template switching. The study analyzed two additional independent replicas of 1 million unique cDNA reads from the same blood draw for two donors, one aged 18 to 29 and one aged 80 or older. The study measured age-related changes in TCR beta repertoire diversity using deep sequencing normalized with unique cDNA molecular identifiers. The donors were split into four age groups: young (average about 15 years), middle-aged (roughly 39), aged (more than 55) and long-lived (roughly 77).

Broader findings and caveats from the paper: Compared with the aged group, the long-lived group had more naive CD4+ T cells, fewer expanded clones and increased TCR diversity, suggesting age selection. Estimates of total diversity based on one million sequenced T cells were regarded as lower bounds and as underestimates. Conclusive comparison of naive and antigen-experienced compartments was prevented by the profiling of bulk unsorted PBMCs. There was a strong correlation between observed TCR beta diversity and the percentage of naive T cells measured by flow cytometry. Donor CMV infection status was unknown, potentially confounding age-related changes in expanded clonotypes. Observed TCR beta diversity per million T cells fell roughly linearly with age, and a significant reduction was already apparent by age roughly 40.

The same data also contributed to another study, on T cells of mothers and their children. Per the second study: Nine systemically healthy Caucasian individuals, comprising three mothers and their six children, were included as donors. cDNA synthesis consumed the entire amount of extracted RNA, loaded at around 1.4 ug RNA in each 15 ul reaction. Sample barcodes and 2-4 random nucleotides were added via the M1S primer in the second PCR. Each mother yielded over 8.5 million TCR beta CDR3 reads and each child roughly 2.9 million reads. Thymic selection shapes the output of TCR recombination in a similar way in related and unrelated pairs, and inherited differences have a minor effect. Related mother-child pairs always showed normalized repertoire overlap that was slightly higher than in unrelated mother-child pairs, though the difference was never significant. No persistent microchimeric T cell clones were detected, at a sensitivity of around 97 clones per million clonotypes. Deep NGS was used in the study to compare the TCR beta repertoires of mothers and children and to look for features that separate related mother-child pairs from unrelated individuals. Mothers averaged roughly 36 +/- 4 years of age and children averaged roughly 10 +/- 4 years. After adapter ligation with NEBNext reagents, the libraries were sequenced on Illumina HiSeq 2000 with 100+100 nt paired-end reads. To avoid cross-contamination, the mother libraries and the child libraries were prepared a month apart and sequenced in separate runs. For each donor, somewhere between roughly 450,000 and 2,200,000 distinct TCR beta clonotypes were identified. Naive TCR beta clonotypes were estimated from low-frequency clonotypes matched to each donor's FACS-determined naive share, without sorting.

The receptor chain draws on TRBV7-9 and TRBJ2-1; the D segment might be TRBD1 or TRBD2, since each matches 5 bases. The sequenced material came from blood. This receptor was identified in a boy under 10 years old in good health. CDR3 region: CASSFGTHNEQFF. DNA sequence: TGTGCCAGCAGCTTTGGGACCCACAATGAGCAGTTCTTC.